Sequencing of this T cell receptor beta chain was carried out in a study of CD8+CD57+ T cells in acquired aplastic anemia. Study at large: Mean DNA quantity obtained from sorted CD4+ and CD8+ cells was 2.5 to 4 ug. Among healthy donors, CD4+ cells averaged approximately 11 million reads.

According to the study, genomic DNA was the template for TCR beta VDJ and CDR3 profiling. TCRdb processed the reads anew with MiXCR; each CDR3 protein has one entry. The data show 150,000 to 200,000 distinct CDR3 sequences, with approximately 44% seen just once and 1.1% held by the top ten. This CDR3 has 12 amino acids. CDR1 is SEHNR and CDR2 is FQNEAQ in the germline V gene (reference sequence). Trimming cost V 8 bases and J 7 bases; bases outside gene matches: 1. Comments on this clonotype: Its antigen is unidentified.

Study-wide findings and caveats: Researchers report that fewer than 35 CD8+ CDR3 sequences appeared in both patients and controls.

The specimen sequenced was sorted CD4+, CD8+, or CD8+CD57+ T cells (not recorded which) from PBMCs. The chain has TRBV7-9 and TRBJ1-5; 11 nucleotides agree with TRBD1. The source is a human donor in good health. The CDR3 nucleotides read TGTGCCAGCGGGACAGGGGGGCAGCCCCAGCATTTT. Amino acids: CASGTGGQPQHF.